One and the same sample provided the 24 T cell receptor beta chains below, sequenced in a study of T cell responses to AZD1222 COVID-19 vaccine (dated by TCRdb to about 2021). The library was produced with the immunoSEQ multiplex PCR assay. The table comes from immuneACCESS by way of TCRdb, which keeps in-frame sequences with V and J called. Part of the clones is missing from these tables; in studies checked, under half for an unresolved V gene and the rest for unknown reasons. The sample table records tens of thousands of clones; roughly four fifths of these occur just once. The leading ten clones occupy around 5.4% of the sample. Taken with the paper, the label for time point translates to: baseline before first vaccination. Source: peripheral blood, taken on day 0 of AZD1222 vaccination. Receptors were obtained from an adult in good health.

CDR3 amino acids: CASSLGGGENIQYF. In DNA form, the CDR3 reads TGTGCCAGCAGCTTAGGCGGGGGGGAAAACATTCAGTACTTC. The chain links TRBV11-3 to TRBJ2-4; 9 positions match TRBD2. Germline V CDR1 and CDR2: SGHNT, YENEEA. V was clipped by 1 base and J by 5 bases; unmatched bases: 0. There are 14 residues in the CDR3.

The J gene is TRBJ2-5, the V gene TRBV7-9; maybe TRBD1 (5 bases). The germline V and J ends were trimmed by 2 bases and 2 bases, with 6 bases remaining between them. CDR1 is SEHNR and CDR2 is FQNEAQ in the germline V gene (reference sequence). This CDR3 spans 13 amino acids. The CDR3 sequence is CASSLPGQETQYF. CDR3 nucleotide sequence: TGTGCCAGCAGCTTACCAGGGCAAGAGACCCAGTACTTC.

The CDR3 protein is CAISEPRDRGRSGGYTF. The CDR3 bases are TGTGCCATCAGTGAGCCCCGGGACAGAGGCAGGTCGGGTGGCTACACCTTC. V is TRBV10-3 and J is TRBJ1-2, with 7 nucleotides matching TRBD1. Germline V CDR1 and CDR2: ENHRY, SYGVKD. The CDR3 extends over 17 amino acids. The trim removed 2 bases at V and 7 bases at J, leaving 16 bases unmatched.

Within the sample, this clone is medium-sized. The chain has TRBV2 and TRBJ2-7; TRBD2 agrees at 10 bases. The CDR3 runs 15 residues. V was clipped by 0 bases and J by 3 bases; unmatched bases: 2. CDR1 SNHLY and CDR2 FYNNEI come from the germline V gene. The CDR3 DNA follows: TGTGCCAGCAGTGAAGCCCCTAGCGGGGGCTACGAGCAGTACTTC. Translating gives CASSEAPSGGYEQYF. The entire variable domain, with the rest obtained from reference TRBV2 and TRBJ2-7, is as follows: EPEVTQTPSHQVTQMGQEVILRCVPISNHLYFYWYRQILGQKVEFLVSFYNNEISEKSEIFDDQFSVERPDGSNFTLKIRSTKLEDSAMYFCASSEAPSGGYEQYFGPGTRLTVT.

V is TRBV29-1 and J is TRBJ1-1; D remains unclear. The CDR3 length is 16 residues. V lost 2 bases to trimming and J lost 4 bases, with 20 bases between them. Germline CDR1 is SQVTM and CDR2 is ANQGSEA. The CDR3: CSVEKRKGPAVTEAFF. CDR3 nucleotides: TGCAGCGTTGAAAAGCGAAAAGGGCCAGCAGTCACTGAAGCTTTCTTT.

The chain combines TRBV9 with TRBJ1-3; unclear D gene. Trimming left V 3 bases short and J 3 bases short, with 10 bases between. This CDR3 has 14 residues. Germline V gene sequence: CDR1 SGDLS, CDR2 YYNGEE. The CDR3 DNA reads TGTGCCAGCAGCGCCTTCGAGGGTGGAAACACCATATATTTT. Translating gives CASSAFEGGNTIYF. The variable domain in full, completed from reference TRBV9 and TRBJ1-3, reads DSGVTQTPKHLITATGQRVTLRCSPRSGDLSVYWYQQSLDQGLQFLIQYYNGEERAKGNILERFSAQQFPDLHSELNLSSLELGDSALYFCASSAFEGGNTIYFGEGSWLTVV.

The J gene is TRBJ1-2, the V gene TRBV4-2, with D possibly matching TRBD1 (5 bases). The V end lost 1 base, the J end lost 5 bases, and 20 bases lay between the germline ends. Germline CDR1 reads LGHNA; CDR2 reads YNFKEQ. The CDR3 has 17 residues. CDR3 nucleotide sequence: TGTGCCAGCAGCCAAGGCCCCGTGCAGGGCGTCCGTTATGGCTACACCTTC. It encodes CASSQGPVQGVRYGYTF.

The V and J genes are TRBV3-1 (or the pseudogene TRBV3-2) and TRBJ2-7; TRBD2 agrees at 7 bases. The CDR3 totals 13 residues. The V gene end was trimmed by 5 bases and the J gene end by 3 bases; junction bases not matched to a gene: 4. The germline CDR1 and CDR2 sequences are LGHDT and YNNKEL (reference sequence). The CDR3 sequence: CASSNRDYYEQYF. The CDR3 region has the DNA TGTGCCAGCAGCAACCGGGACTACTACGAGCAGTACTTC.

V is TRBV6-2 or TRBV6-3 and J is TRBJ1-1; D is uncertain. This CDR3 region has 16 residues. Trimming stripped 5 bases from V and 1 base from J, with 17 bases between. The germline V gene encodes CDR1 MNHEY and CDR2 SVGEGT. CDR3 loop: CASSPVIGSPNTEAFF. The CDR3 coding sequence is TGTGCCAGCAGTCCGGTTATCGGGTCACCGAACACTGAAGCTTTCTTT.

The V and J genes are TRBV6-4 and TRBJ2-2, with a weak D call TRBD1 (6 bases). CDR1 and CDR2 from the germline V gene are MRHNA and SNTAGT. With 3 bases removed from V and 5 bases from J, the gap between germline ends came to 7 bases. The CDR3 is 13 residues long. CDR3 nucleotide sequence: TGTGCCAGCAGTGAGCAGGGGACCGGGGAGCTGTTTTTT. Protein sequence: CASSEQGTGELFF.

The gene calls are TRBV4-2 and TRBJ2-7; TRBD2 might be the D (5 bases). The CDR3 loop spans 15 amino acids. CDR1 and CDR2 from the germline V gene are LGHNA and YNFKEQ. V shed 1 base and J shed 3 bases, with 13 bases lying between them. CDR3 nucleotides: TGTGCCAGCAGCCAAGCGGTAGGACGGGACTACGAGCAGTACTTC. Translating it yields CASSQAVGRDYEQYF.

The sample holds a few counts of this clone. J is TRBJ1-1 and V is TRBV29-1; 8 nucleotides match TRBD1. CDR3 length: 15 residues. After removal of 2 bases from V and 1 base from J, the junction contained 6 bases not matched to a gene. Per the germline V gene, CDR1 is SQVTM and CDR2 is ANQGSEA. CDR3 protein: CSVERAGGRNTEAFF. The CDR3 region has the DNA TGCAGCGTTGAAAGGGCAGGGGGCAGGAACACTGAAGCTTTCTTT.

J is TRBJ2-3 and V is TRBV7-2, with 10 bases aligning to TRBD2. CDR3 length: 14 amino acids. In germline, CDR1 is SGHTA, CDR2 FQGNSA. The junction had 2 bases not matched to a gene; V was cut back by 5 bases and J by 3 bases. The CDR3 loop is CASSPGLATDTQYF. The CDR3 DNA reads TGTGCCAGCAGCCCGGGACTAGCGACAGATACGCAGTATTTT.

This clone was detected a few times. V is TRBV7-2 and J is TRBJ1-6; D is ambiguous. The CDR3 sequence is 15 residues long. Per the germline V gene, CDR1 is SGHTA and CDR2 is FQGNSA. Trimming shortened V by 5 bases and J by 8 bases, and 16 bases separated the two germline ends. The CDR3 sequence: CASSATVGRYSPLHF. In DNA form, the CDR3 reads TGTGCCAGCAGCGCAACAGTCGGGAGATATTCACCCCTCCACTTT. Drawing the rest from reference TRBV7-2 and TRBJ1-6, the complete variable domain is GAGVSQSPSNKVTEKGKDVELRCDPISGHTALYWYRQSLGQGLEFLIYFQGNSAPDKSGLPSDRFSAERTGGSVSTLTIQRTQQEDSAVYLCASSATVGRYSPLHFGNGTRLTVT.

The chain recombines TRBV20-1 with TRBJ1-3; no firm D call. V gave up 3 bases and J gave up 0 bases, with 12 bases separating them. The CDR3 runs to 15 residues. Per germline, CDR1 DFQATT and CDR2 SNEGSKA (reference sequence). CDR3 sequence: CSASFAVSSGNTIYF. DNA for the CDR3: TGCAGTGCTAGTTTCGCGGTCAGCTCTGGAAACACCATATATTTT.

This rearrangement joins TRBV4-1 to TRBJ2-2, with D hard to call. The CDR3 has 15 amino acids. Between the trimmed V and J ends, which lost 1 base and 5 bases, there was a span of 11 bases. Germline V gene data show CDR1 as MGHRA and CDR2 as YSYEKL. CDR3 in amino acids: CASSQVLTRTGELFF. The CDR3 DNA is TGCGCCAGCAGCCAAGTCCTGACTCGTACCGGGGAGCTGTTTTTT.

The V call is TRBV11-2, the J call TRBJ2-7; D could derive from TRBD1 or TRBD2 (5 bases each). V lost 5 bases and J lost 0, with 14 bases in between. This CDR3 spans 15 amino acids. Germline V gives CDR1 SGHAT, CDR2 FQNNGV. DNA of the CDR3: TGTGCCAGCAGCCGAGGGGCAGTGCTCTCCTACGAGCAGTACTTC. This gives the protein CASSRGAVLSYEQYF. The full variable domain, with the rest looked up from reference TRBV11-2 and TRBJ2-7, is EAGVAQSPRYKIIEKRQSVAFWCNPISGHATLYWYQQILGQGPKLLIQFQNNGVVDDSQLPKDRFSAERLKGVDSTLKIQPAKLEDSAVYLCASSRGAVLSYEQYFGPGTRLTVT.

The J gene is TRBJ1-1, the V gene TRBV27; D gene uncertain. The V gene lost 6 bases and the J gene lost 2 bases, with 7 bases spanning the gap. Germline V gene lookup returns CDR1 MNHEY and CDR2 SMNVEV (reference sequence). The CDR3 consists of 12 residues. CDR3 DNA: TGTGCCAGCAGACGGATTAACACTGAAGCTTTCTTT. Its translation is CASRRINTEAFF.

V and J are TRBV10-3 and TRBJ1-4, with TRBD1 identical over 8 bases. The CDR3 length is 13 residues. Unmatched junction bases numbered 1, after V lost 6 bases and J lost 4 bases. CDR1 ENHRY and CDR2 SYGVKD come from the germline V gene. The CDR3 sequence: CAIRGQVNEKLFF. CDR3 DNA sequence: TGTGCCATCAGGGGACAGGTTAATGAAAAACTGTTTTTT.

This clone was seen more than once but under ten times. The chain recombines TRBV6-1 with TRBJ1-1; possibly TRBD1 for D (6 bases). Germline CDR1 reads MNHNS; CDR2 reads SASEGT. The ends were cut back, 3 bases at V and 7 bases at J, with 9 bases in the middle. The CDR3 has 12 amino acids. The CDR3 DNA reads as TGTGCCAGCAGTGACAGGGGACGTGAAGCTTTCTTT. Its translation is CASSDRGREAFF.

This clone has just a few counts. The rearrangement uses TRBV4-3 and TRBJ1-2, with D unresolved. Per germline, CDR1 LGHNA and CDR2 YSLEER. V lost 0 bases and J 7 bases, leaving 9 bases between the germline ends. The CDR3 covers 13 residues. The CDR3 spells CASSQDVAGGYTF. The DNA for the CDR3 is TGCGCCAGCAGCCAAGATGTGGCGGGTGGCTACACCTTC.

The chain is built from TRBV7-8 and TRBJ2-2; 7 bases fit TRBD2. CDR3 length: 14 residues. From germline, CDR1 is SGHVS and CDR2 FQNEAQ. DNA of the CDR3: TGTGCTTCCTCCGGGACTATCAACACCGGGGAGCTGTTTTTT. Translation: CASSGTINTGELFF.

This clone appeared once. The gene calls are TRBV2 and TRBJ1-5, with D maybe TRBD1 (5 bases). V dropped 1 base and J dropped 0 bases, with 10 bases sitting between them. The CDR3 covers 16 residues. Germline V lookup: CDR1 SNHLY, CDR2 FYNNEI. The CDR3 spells CASSEETAYSNQPQHF. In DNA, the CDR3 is TGTGCCAGCAGTGAAGAGACAGCTTATAGCAATCAGCCCCAGCATTTT.

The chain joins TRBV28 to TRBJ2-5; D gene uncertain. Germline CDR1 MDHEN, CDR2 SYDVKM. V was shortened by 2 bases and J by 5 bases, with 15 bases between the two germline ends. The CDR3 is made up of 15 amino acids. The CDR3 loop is CASSLALGPPETQYF. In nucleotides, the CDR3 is TGTGCCAGCAGTTTAGCTCTAGGCCCGCCGGAGACCCAGTACTTC.